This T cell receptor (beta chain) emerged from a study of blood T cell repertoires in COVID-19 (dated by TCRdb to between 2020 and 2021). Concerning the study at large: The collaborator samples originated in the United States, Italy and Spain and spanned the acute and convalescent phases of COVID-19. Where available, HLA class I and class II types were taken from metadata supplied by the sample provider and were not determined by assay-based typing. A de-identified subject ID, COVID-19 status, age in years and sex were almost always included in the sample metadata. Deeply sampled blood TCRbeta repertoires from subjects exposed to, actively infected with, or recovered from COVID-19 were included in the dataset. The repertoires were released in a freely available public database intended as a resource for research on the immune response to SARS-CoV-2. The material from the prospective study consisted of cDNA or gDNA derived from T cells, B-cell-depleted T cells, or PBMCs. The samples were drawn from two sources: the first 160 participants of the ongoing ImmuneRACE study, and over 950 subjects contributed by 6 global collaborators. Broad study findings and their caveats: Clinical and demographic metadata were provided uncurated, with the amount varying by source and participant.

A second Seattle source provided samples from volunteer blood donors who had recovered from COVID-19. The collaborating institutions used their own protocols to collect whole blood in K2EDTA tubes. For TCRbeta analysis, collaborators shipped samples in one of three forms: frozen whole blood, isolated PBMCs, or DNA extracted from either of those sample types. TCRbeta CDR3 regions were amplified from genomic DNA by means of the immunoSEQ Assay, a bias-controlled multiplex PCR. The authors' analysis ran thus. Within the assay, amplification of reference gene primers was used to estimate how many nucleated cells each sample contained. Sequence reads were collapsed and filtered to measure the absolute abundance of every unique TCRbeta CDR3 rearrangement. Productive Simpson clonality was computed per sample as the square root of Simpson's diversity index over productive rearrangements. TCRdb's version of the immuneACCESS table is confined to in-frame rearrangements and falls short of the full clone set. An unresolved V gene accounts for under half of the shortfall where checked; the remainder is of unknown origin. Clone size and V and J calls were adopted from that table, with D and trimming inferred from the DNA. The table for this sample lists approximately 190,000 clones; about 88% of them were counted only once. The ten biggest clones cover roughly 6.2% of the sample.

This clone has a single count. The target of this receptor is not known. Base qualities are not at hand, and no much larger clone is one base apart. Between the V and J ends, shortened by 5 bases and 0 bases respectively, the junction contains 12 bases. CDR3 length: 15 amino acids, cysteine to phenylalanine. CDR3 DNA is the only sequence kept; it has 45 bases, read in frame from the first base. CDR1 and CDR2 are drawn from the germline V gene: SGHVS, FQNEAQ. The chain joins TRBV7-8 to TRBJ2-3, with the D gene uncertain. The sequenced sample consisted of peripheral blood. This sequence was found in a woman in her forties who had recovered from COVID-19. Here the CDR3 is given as CASSPAAESTDTQYF. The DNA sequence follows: TGTGCCAGCAGCCCCGCGGCGGAGAGCACAGATACGCAGTATTTT.